The next 25 T cell receptor beta chains were all read from a single sample in a study of cytomegalovirus exposure and HLA in healthy donors. PCR amplification relied on 60 Vbeta primers (plus 13 Jbeta primers). Profiled with immunoSEQ multiplex PCR; TCRdb holds only in-frame clones, not every one. The data show some 170,000 clones, around four fifths seen once. Sequencing was performed on PBMCs. These receptor sequences come from a man aged 18 to 29 in good health and CMV-seropositive.

The V gene is TRBV7-2, the J gene TRBJ2-3; TRBD2 agrees at 15 bases. The CDR3 runs 18 residues. Germline-derived CDR1 and CDR2 are SGHTA and FQGNSA. After removal of 1 base from V and 4 bases from J, the junction contained 6 bases not matched to a gene. As DNA, the CDR3 is TGTGCCAGCAGCTTAGGGACTAGCGGGAGGGCCTCCGCAGATACGCAGTATTTT. This codes for CASSLGTSGRASADTQYF.

The chain links TRBV28 to TRBJ1-1; D call uncertain. Trimming stripped 7 bases from V and 5 bases from J, with 14 bases between. CDR3 size: 13 residues. Germline V gene data show CDR1 as MDHEN and CDR2 as SYDVKM. The CDR3 protein is CASNFARGTEAFF. CDR3 nucleotide sequence: TGTGCCAGCAATTTTGCGAGAGGGACTGAAGCTTTCTTT.

This clone was seen only once. The V gene is TRBV11-2, the J gene TRBJ2-7; D call uncertain. The CDR3 consists of 12 residues. Trimming cost V 3 bases and J 2 bases, with 5 bases left between them. Germline V gives CDR1 SGHAT, CDR2 FQNNGV. This CDR3 reads CASSFSAYEQYF. The CDR3 region has the DNA TGTGCCAGCAGCTTTTCTGCCTACGAGCAGTACTTC.

This clone was detected only once. The chain combines TRBV18 with TRBJ2-1; 7 bases map to TRBD2. The junction had 5 bases not matched to a gene; V was cut back by 3 bases and J by 9 bases. Germline lookup yields CDR1 KGHSH and CDR2 LQKENI. The CDR3 totals 13 residues. CDR3 nucleotides: TGTGCCAGCTCACCGAAAAGGGAGGGTGAGCAGTTCTTC. Protein sequence: CASSPKREGEQFF.

The chain joins TRBV27 to TRBJ2-1; 8 bases align to TRBD2. The CDR3 spans 14 residues. CDR1 and CDR2 from the germline V gene are MNHEY and SMNVEV (reference sequence). With 4 bases clipped from V and 5 bases from J, the junction kept 4 bases outside the gene matches. DNA for the CDR3: TGTGCCAGCAGTTACGGGAGGGCCCACAATGAGCAGTTCTTC. It codes for CASSYGRAHNEQFF.

This rearrangement joins TRBV5-4 to TRBJ1-1; D is perhaps TRBD1 (6 bases). Germline-derived CDR1 and CDR2 are SGHNT and YYREEE (reference sequence). V shed 7 bases and J shed 0 bases, with 19 bases lying between them. The length of the CDR3 is 16 residues. This chain's CDR3 is CASGSTGYNMNTEAFF. CDR3 nucleotides: TGTGCCAGCGGGTCTACAGGGTATAACATGAACACTGAAGCTTTCTTT.

The rearrangement uses TRBV7-2 and TRBJ2-4; maybe TRBD1 (5 bases). V shed 5 bases and J shed 7 bases, with 12 bases lying between them. This CDR3 is built from 13 residues. CDR1 is SGHTA, CDR2 FQGNSA, per germline. The CDR3 DNA is TGTGCCAGCAGCAACCCCCCAGGGAACATTCAGTACTTC. This codes for CASSNPPGNIQYF.

In its sample, this clone was seen once. The rearrangement joins TRBV19 to TRBJ2-1; 7 nucleotides align to TRBD1. The CDR3 spans 15 residues. Looked up from germline, CDR1 is LNHDA and CDR2 is SQIVND (reference sequence). V gave up 6 bases and J gave up 4 bases; unmatched junction bases: 9. The CDR3 loop is CASSYRDSQYNEQFF. The CDR3 coding sequence is TGTGCCAGTAGCTACCGGGACAGCCAGTACAATGAGCAGTTCTTC. The full variable domain, with the rest looked up from reference TRBV19 and TRBJ2-1, is DGGITQSPKYLFRKEGQNVTLSCEQNLNHDAMYWYRQDPGQGLRLIYYSQIVNDFQKGDIAEGYSVSREKKESFPLTVTSAQKNPTAFYLCASSYRDSQYNEQFFGPGTRLTVL.

The V and J genes are TRBV6-4 and TRBJ2-3; D gene unclear. Per the germline V gene, CDR1 is MRHNA and CDR2 is SNTAGT. The CDR3 is 13 residues long. Trimming removed 3 bases from V and 8 bases from J, with 12 bases in between. CDR3 region: CASSESLSGTQYF. The CDR3 DNA is TGTGCCAGCAGTGAGTCCCTATCTGGTACGCAGTATTTT.

The V call is TRBV19, the J call TRBJ2-1, with D possibly TRBD2 on 5 matching bases. With 5 bases removed from V and 6 bases from J, the gap between germline ends came to 14 bases. The CDR3 totals 14 residues. Germline V lookup: CDR1 LNHDA, CDR2 SQIVND (reference sequence). DNA of the CDR3: TGTGCCAGTAGTCCACCCCGGACTTTCAATGAGCAGTTCTTC. Its translation is CASSPPRTFNEQFF.

The chain carries TRBV29-1 and TRBJ2-7, with TRBD1 as a possible D gene (7 bases). CDR3 length equals 13 residues. Trimming took 4 bases from V and 0 from J, leaving 10 bases between them. Germline V gene lookup returns CDR1 SQVTM and CDR2 ANQGSEA. CDR3 nucleotide sequence: TGCAGCGTTGCAGGGGGGAACTCCTACGAGCAGTACTTC. This sequence encodes CSVAGGNSYEQYF.

Note on this clone: Compared with germline, one end of the junction differs, possibly owing to a read error. The chain carries TRBV5-5 and TRBJ1-1; unclear D gene. The germline V gene encodes CDR1 SGHKS and CDR2 YYEKEE (reference sequence). The length of the CDR3 is 14 residues. CDR3 nucleotide sequence: TGTGCCAACAGCGTTTTTACAGTAAACACTGAAGCTTTCTTT. Encoded protein: CANSVFTVNTEAFF.

V is TRBV6-5 and J is TRBJ1-2; D uncertain. The V gene's germline CDR1 is MNHEY and CDR2 SVGAGI. The length of the CDR3 is 13 residues. Deletions cut 1 base from V and 2 bases from J, with 5 bases between. CDR3 DNA: TGTGCCAGCAGTTACTTCAGGAACTATGGCTACACCTTC. As protein: CASSYFRNYGYTF.

This clone was recorded only once. V gene TRBV9 combines with J gene TRBJ2-1; TRBD1 aligns across 8 bases. Germline loops: CDR1 SGDLS, CDR2 YYNGEE. This CDR3 contains 16 residues. V gave up 0 bases and J gave up 4 bases; unmatched junction bases: 6. The CDR3 coding sequence is TGTGCCAGCAGCGTAGCGGCCGGACAGGGATACAATGAGCAGTTCTTC. Translated, it gives CASSVAAGQGYNEQFF.

The chain combines TRBV29-1 with TRBJ2-5, with 8 bases fitting TRBD1. The J segment lost 6 bases and the V segment lost 6 bases, leaving 21 bases of the junction unmatched. The CDR3 length is 17 residues. Germline CDR1 and CDR2: SQVTM and ANQGSEA. The CDR3 protein is CSVSTGTGGRPLKTQYF. As DNA, the CDR3 is TGCAGCGTAAGCACCGGGACAGGCGGCCGACCTTTGAAGACCCAGTACTTC.

V is TRBV9 and J is TRBJ2-7; tentatively, D is TRBD2 (7 bases). The CDR3 has 15 amino acids. Looked up from germline, CDR1 is SGDLS and CDR2 is YYNGEE. Trimming pared 0 bases from V and 4 bases from J, leaving 14 bases between. The DNA of the CDR3 is TGTGCCAGCAGCGTAGGCGTGGGGGGGGCTTACGAGCAGTACTTC. Its protein product is CASSVGVGGAYEQYF.

The rearrangement joins TRBV5-4 to TRBJ1-4; D call uncertain. V was shortened by 0 bases and J by 2 bases, with 5 bases between the two germline ends. CDR3 length: 14 amino acids. Germline loops: CDR1 SGHNT, CDR2 YYREEE (reference sequence). In DNA form, the CDR3 reads TGTGCCAGCAGCTTGGACCGGACTAATGAAAAACTGTTTTTT. Translation: CASSLDRTNEKLFF.

This rearrangement joins TRBV11-2 to TRBJ2-7; D perhaps matches TRBD1 (6 bases). The V end was cut by 4 bases, the J end by 6 bases, with 16 bases between. The CDR3 spans 14 residues. Germline V CDR1 and CDR2: SGHAT, FQNNGV. In DNA, the CDR3 is TGTGCCAGCAGCTCGGATGTGGGGGCCTCCGAGCAGTACTTC. Amino acids: CASSSDVGASEQYF.

This chain joins TRBV28 and TRBJ2-3; tentatively, D is TRBD2 (5 bases). Germline loops: CDR1 MDHEN, CDR2 SYDVKM. Trimming left V 6 bases short and J 0 bases short, with 10 bases between. The CDR3 consists of 14 residues. The CDR3 loop is CASSIERSTDTQYF. The CDR3 DNA reads TGTGCCAGCAGCATTGAGCGGAGCACAGATACGCAGTATTTT.

The chain has TRBV7-2 and TRBJ1-2, with D unresolved. The V gene lost 5 bases and the J gene lost 5 bases, with 15 bases spanning the gap. Germline values: CDR1 SGHTA, CDR2 FQGNSA. The CDR3 has 14 residues. CDR3 loop: CASSPPGAGYGYTF. The CDR3 DNA reads TGTGCCAGCAGCCCACCGGGAGCGGGTTATGGCTACACCTTC.

The genes are TRBV19 and TRBJ1-5, with TRBD1 as a possible D gene (5 bases). Germline V lookup: CDR1 LNHDA, CDR2 SQIVND (reference sequence). This CDR3 is built from 12 residues. Trimming took 10 bases from V and 7 from J, leaving 14 bases between them. In DNA form, the CDR3 reads TGTGCCACCGAGGATGGGGCCCAGCCCCAGCATTTT. It yields the protein CATEDGAQPQHF.

Concerning this clone itself: This CDR3 fails to terminate in the conserved phenylalanine or tryptophan, so it likely reflects a read error. The V gene is TRBV7-2, the J gene TRBJ1-6; 7 nucleotides align to TRBD1. V lost 1 base to trimming and J lost 5 bases; unmatched junction nucleotides: 5. Per the germline V gene, CDR1 is SGHTA and CDR2 is FQGNSA. The CDR3 consists of 16 residues. This chain's CDR3 is CASSLEGALNNSPLHL. CDR3 DNA: TGTGCCAGCAGCTTAGAGGGGGCGCTGAATAATTCACCCCTCCACCTT.

The chain carries TRBV19 and TRBJ2-5, with D perhaps matching TRBD1 (5 bases). CDR3 length: 14 amino acids. The V end lost 2 bases, the J end lost 3 bases, and 10 bases lay between the germline ends. Germline V gene data show CDR1 as LNHDA and CDR2 as SQIVND (reference sequence). CDR3 region: CASSIKQEKETQYF. The CDR3 coding sequence is TGTGCCAGTAGTATAAAACAGGAAAAAGAGACCCAGTACTTC.

The chain couples TRBV27 to TRBJ1-2; 7 positions match TRBD1. Trimming removed 2 bases from V and 8 bases from J; junction bases left unmatched: 8. This CDR3 region has 14 residues. Per germline, CDR1 MNHEY and CDR2 SMNVEV (reference sequence). The CDR3 region has the DNA TGTGCCAGCAGTTTAGACAGGGTTCCTTTGGGCTACACCTTC. This codes for CASSLDRVPLGYTF.

DNA of the CDR3: TGTGCCAGCAGCTTAGGCGCACAGGCAGGAGAGACCCAGTACTTC. The encoded protein is CASSLGAQAGETQYF. The chain employs TRBV7-7 and TRBJ2-5; possible D gene TRBD1, 5 bases. Germline V CDR1 and CDR2: SSHAT, FNYEAQ (reference sequence). The CDR3 consists of 15 residues. The V end was cut by 1 base, the J end by 4 bases, with 13 bases between.